These 27 T cell receptor beta chains came from one sample sequenced in a study of cytomegalovirus exposure and HLA in healthy donors. PCR employed 60 Vbeta and 13 Jbeta primers. The data were produced by immunoSEQ multiplex PCR, yet TCRdb's version contains in-frame clones alone and is incomplete. The sample includes over 200,000 clones, roughly 68% seen only once; the top ten take about 3%. Specimen: PBMCs. The source of these receptors is a man in his forties in good health and CMV-seropositive.

The chain combines TRBV5-1 with TRBJ2-7; 7 positions match TRBD1. Germline-derived CDR1 and CDR2 are SGHRS and YFSETQ. Trimming cost V 1 base and J 2 bases; bases outside gene matches: 0. CDR3 size: 13 residues. The CDR3 nucleotides read TGCGCCAGCAGCTTGACAGGGGCCTACGAGCAGTACTTC. The encoded protein is CASSLTGAYEQYF.

This clone was observed once. J is TRBJ2-1 and V is TRBV10-2, with TRBD2 matching over 10 bases. The ends lost 3 bases at V and 8 bases at J; junction bases unmatched: 1. This CDR3 spans 13 amino acids. Germline CDR1 WSHSY, CDR2 SAAADI. The CDR3 loop reads CASSELAGYEQFF. In DNA form, the CDR3 reads TGCGCCAGCAGTGAACTAGCGGGGTATGAGCAGTTCTTC.

Comments on this clone: Germline and junction disagree at one end, which may indicate a read error. Other DNA sequences in this sample translate to the same CDR3. The gene calls are TRBV19 and TRBJ1-1, with a possible D match to TRBD1 (5 bases). CDR1 and CDR2 (germline): LNHDA, SQIVND (reference sequence). This CDR3 has 15 amino acids. CDR3 sequence: CASTAKLEEDTEAFF. The CDR3, as DNA: TGTGCCAGTACGGCTAAGCTAGAAGAGGACACTGAGGCTTTCTTT.

This chain links TRBV6-1 with TRBJ2-7, with TRBD1 matching over 9 bases. The trim removed 8 bases at V and 4 bases at J, leaving 9 bases unmatched. The V gene's germline CDR1 is MNHNS and CDR2 SASEGT. This CDR3 has 14 residues. CDR3 residues: CASAAGTGKYEQYF. The CDR3, as DNA: TGTGCCAGCGCAGCCGGGACAGGGAAGTACGAGCAGTACTTC.

This clone was found once. This chain uses TRBV4-1 with TRBJ2-5; weak D call: TRBD1 (5 bases). Germline assignment: CDR1 MGHRA and CDR2 YSYEKL. This CDR3 contains 16 residues. The V end lost 0 bases, the J end lost 6 bases, and 17 bases lay between the germline ends. Here the CDR3 reads CASSQESTGRVKTQYF. For the CDR3, the DNA is TGCGCCAGCAGCCAAGAAAGTACGGGCAGGGTGAAGACCCAGTACTTC.

The chain carries TRBV27 and TRBJ1-1; the D is unclear. This CDR3 comprises 12 residues. V shed 6 bases and J shed 7 bases, with 12 bases lying between them. The germline CDR1 and CDR2 sequences are MNHEY and SMNVEV (reference sequence). The DNA for the CDR3 is TGTGCCAGCAGCCAAAGCGGACTTGAAGCTTTCTTT. Translated, it gives CASSQSGLEAFF.

This clone appeared a few times. V usage is TRBV6-5 and J usage is TRBJ2-7; 7 bases are a match to TRBD1. CDR3 length: 13 residues. Germline assignment: CDR1 MNHEY and CDR2 SVGAGI. V shed 0 bases and J 7 bases; nucleotides not matched to a gene: 3. This chain's CDR3 is CASSYSRQGEQYF. CDR3 bases: TGTGCCAGCAGTTACTCGCGACAGGGTGAGCAGTACTTC.

The rearrangement uses TRBV4-1 and TRBJ2-7; TRBD1 aligns across 8 bases. V was pared by 3 bases and J by 3 bases, with 4 bases of the junction left unmatched. Germline CDR1 MGHRA, CDR2 YSYEKL. The length of the CDR3 is 14 residues. The CDR3 DNA follows: TGCGCCAGCAGCCACCGGGACAGGTACTACGAGCAGTACTTC. It codes for CASSHRDRYYEQYF.

V is TRBV9 and J is TRBJ2-2; D uncertain. Trimming pared 3 bases from V and 8 bases from J, leaving 11 bases between. From germline, CDR1 is SGDLS and CDR2 YYNGEE. This CDR3 spans 13 amino acids. This CDR3 reads CASSDSVPGELFF. DNA of the CDR3: TGTGCCAGCAGCGATTCAGTCCCAGGGGAGCTGTTTTTT.

The chain couples TRBV9 to TRBJ2-3, with 8 bases matching TRBD2. V was pared by 1 base and J by 2 bases, with 3 bases of the junction left unmatched. The CDR3 sequence is 15 residues long. The germline V gene encodes CDR1 SGDLS and CDR2 YYNGEE. The CDR3 bases are TGTGCCAGCAGCGTAATAGCGGGGTTCACAGATACGCAGTATTTT. This translates into CASSVIAGFTDTQYF.

The chain has TRBV5-1 and TRBJ1-3, with D uncertain. This CDR3 has 13 amino acids. Germline assignment: CDR1 SGHRS and CDR2 YFSETQ. V gave up 4 bases and J gave up 4 bases, with 9 bases separating them. CDR3 amino acids: CASSPTQGNTIYF. The CDR3 DNA sequence: TGCGCCAGCAGCCCGACACAGGGAAACACCATATATTTT.

To note about this clone: One end of the junction varies from germline; a read error may be responsible. The J gene is TRBJ1-3, the V gene TRBV7-9, with D possibly matching TRBD1 (5 bases). There are 16 residues in the CDR3. CDR1 is SEHNR, CDR2 FQNEAQ, per germline (reference sequence). The CDR3 loop is CSSSLLSPGKRNTIYF. The CDR3 nucleotides read TGTTCCAGCAGCCTTCTATCGCCAGGGAAAAGAAACACCATATATTTT.

The table lists this clone with a count of one. In the same sample, other DNA sequences code for this CDR3. This sequence joins TRBV5-4 and TRBJ2-7; the match to TRBD1 covers 7 bases. This CDR3 is built from 15 residues. V was pared by 2 bases and J by 3 bases, with 8 bases of the junction left unmatched. Per germline, CDR1 SGHNT and CDR2 YYREEE (reference sequence). CDR3 in amino acids: CASSFGQGEIYEQYF. The CDR3 DNA follows: TGTGCCAGCAGCTTTGGGCAGGGGGAGATCTACGAGCAGTACTTC.

The rearrangement joins TRBV9 to TRBJ2-1; 8 nucleotides line up with TRBD1. This CDR3 is built from 15 residues. V lost 4 bases, J lost 7 bases, and 10 bases stayed unmatched. Germline CDR1 SGDLS, CDR2 YYNGEE. The CDR3 here is CASSLTSDRENEQFF. CDR3 DNA: TGTGCCAGCAGCCTTACCTCGGACAGGGAGAATGAGCAGTTCTTC.

The chain employs TRBV18 and TRBJ1-6; D is unresolved. Trimming shortened V by 2 bases and J by 7 bases, and 15 bases separated the two germline ends. CDR3 size: 16 residues. The germline CDR1 and CDR2 sequences are KGHSH and LQKENI. Written as DNA, the CDR3 is TGTGCCAGCTCACCAAGCGGGTGGAGGGAGAATTCACCCCTCCACTTT. It encodes CASSPSGWRENSPLHF.

About this clone: This same CDR3 is encoded by further DNA sequences in the sample. V gene TRBV19 combines with J gene TRBJ2-5; 7 bases match TRBD1. Trimming cost V 9 bases and J 1 base; bases outside gene matches: 5. Germline lookup yields CDR1 LNHDA and CDR2 SQIVND (reference sequence). There are 13 residues in the CDR3. CDR3 region: CASSGTAQETQYF. CDR3 DNA: TGTGCCAGCTCCGGGACAGCCCAAGAGACCCAGTACTTC.

The chain couples TRBV5-1 to TRBJ1-2; possible D gene TRBD1, 6 bases. Per germline, CDR1 SGHRS and CDR2 YFSETQ. V lost 4 bases, J lost 1 base, and 17 bases lay in between. The CDR3 has 16 residues. The CDR3 DNA sequence: TGCGCCAGCAGCGCGTCCCGGGACAACCTTAACTATGGCTACACCTTC. Its translation is CASSASRDNLNYGYTF.

The rearrangement uses TRBV2 and TRBJ2-3; perhaps TRBD1 as D (5 bases). Germline values: CDR1 SNHLY, CDR2 FYNNEI. The CDR3 spans 11 residues. V lost 2 bases and J lost 9, with 6 bases in between. CDR3 region: CASSEQGTQYF. In DNA form, the CDR3 reads TGTGCCAGCAGTGAACAGGGCACGCAGTATTTT.

This clone has more than one count but fewer than ten. V usage is TRBV9 and J usage is TRBJ2-6; 9 nucleotides agree with TRBD1. CDR1 is SGDLS, CDR2 YYNGEE, per germline. V shed 0 bases, J shed 0 bases, and the junction held 4 bases outside the gene matches. CDR3 length: 18 amino acids. The CDR3 DNA is TGTGCCAGCAGCGTAGGGGACAGGGCCTCCTCTGGGGCCAACGTCCTGACTTTC. Translation: CASSVGDRASSGANVLTF.

The rearrangement links TRBV10-3 to TRBJ2-2; 8 bases map to TRBD2. The length of the CDR3 is 12 residues. Germline CDR1 ENHRY, CDR2 SYGVKD. V was pared by 10 bases and J by 4 bases, with 2 bases of the junction left unmatched. As DNA, the CDR3 is TGTGCCACGGGAGGGTCCACCGGGGAGCTGTTTTTT. It is translated as CATGGSTGELFF.

The chain carries TRBV15 and TRBJ1-2; D gene ambiguous. The CDR3 length is 17 residues. Germline-derived CDR1 and CDR2 are LNHNV and YYDKDF (reference sequence). The germline V and J ends were trimmed by 0 bases and 2 bases, with 16 bases remaining between them. CDR3 loop: CATSRDGGREINYGYTF. In nucleotides, the CDR3 is TGTGCCACCAGCAGAGATGGAGGGAGAGAGATAAACTATGGCTACACCTTC.

In the case of this clone: An end of the junction differs from the germline gene, which may be a read error. CDR3 loop: CASSFRDSQSQHF. The CDR3 DNA follows: TGTGCCAGCAGTTTTCGGGACTCTCAGTCCCAGCATTTT. The rearrangement uses TRBV27 and TRBJ1-5, with D possibly matching TRBD1 (5 bases). CDR3 length: 13 residues. Germline V gene sequence: CDR1 MNHEY, CDR2 SMNVEV (reference sequence).

This rearrangement joins TRBV5-8 to TRBJ1-4; 8 bases map to TRBD1. CDR1 is SGHTS, CDR2 YDEGEE, per germline. J lost 4 bases, V lost 3 bases, and 5 bases had no gene match. The CDR3 consists of 15 residues. The CDR3 sequence is CASSWGDRNNEKLFF. As DNA, the CDR3 is TGTGCCAGCAGCTGGGGGGACAGGAATAATGAAAAACTGTTTTTT. The whole variable domain, filled in from reference TRBV5-8 and TRBJ1-4, reads EAGVTQSPTHLIKTRGQQATLRCSPISGHTSVYWYQQALGLGLQFLLWYDEGEERNRGNFPPRFSGRQFPNYSSELNVNALELEDSALYLCASSWGDRNNEKLFFGSGTQLSVL.

V gene TRBV19 combines with J gene TRBJ2-3; 8 nucleotides align to TRBD1. Trimming took 2 bases from V and 3 from J; bases not matched to a gene: 4. The CDR3 runs to 15 residues. CDR1 and CDR2 from the germline V gene are LNHDA and SQIVND (reference sequence). The CDR3 loop reads CASSILDRGTDTQYF. The CDR3 nucleotides read TGTGCCAGTAGTATACTAGACAGGGGTACAGATACGCAGTATTTT. The variable domain in full, completed from reference TRBV19 and TRBJ2-3, reads DGGITQSPKYLFRKEGQNVTLSCEQNLNHDAMYWYRQDPGQGLRLIYYSQIVNDFQKGDIAEGYSVSREKKESFPLTVTSAQKNPTAFYLCASSILDRGTDTQYFGPGTRLTVL.

The chain links TRBV6-5 to TRBJ1-3; tentatively, D is TRBD1 (6 bases). This CDR3 contains 15 residues. Trimming shortened V by 6 bases and J by 1 base, and 13 bases separated the two germline ends. Germline CDR1 and CDR2: MNHEY and SVGAGI. DNA of the CDR3: TGTGCCAGCAGCCTTACTACAGGGTCTGGAAACACCATATATTTT. Residues: CASSLTTGSGNTIYF.

The chain employs TRBV7-9 and TRBJ2-4; D not resolved. Germline loops: CDR1 SEHNR, CDR2 FQNEAQ (reference sequence). V was clipped by 0 bases and J by 7 bases, with 7 bases between them. The CDR3 sequence is 13 residues long. CDR3 coding DNA: TGTGCCAGCAGCTTAGCTAGCAGCAACATTCAGTACTTC. Its translation is CASSLASSNIQYF.

V usage is TRBV15 and J usage is TRBJ1-6; 10 bases are a match to TRBD1. This CDR3 has 15 amino acids. Germline CDR1 reads LNHNV; CDR2 reads YYDKDF (reference sequence). Losses at the gene ends were 0 bases for V and 9 bases for J; bases not matched to a gene: 2. The CDR3 DNA reads as TGTGCCACCAGCAGAGAAGGGGACAGGGGTTCACCCCTCCACTTT. Its translation is CATSREGDRGSPLHF.